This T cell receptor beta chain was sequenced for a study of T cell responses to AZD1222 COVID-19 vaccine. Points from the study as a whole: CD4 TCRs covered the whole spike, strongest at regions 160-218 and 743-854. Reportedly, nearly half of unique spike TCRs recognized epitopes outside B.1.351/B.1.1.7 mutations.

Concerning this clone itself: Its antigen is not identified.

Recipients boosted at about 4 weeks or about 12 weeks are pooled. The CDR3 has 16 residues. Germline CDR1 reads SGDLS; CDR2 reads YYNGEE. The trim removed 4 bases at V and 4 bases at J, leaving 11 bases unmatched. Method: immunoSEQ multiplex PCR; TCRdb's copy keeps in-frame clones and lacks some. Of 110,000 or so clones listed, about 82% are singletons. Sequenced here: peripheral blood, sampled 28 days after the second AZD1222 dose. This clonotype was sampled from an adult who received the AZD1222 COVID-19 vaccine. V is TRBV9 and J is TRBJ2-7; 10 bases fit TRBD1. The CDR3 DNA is TGTGCCAGCAGCCCAGGACAGGGGGAAGCCTCATACGAGCAGTACTTC. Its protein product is CASSPGQGEASYEQYF.